This T cell receptor (beta chain) was obtained from a study of blood T cell repertoires in COVID-19. Study details: The United States, Italy and Spain were the sources of the acute and convalescent COVID-19 samples. Nucleic acid was either cDNA or gDNA, and it came from T cells, B-cell-depleted T cells, or PBMCs.

In the original analysis: The authors estimated nucleated cell counts from reference gene primer amplification. Assay: immunoSEQ multiplex PCR; the TCRdb copy retains only in-frame clones and omits some. That table furnishes V, J and clone size, whereas the DNA furnished D and trimming. The profile covers tens of thousands of clones, with 75% to 90% appearing a single time and roughly 61% taken by the ten largest. The source is a woman aged 80 or over with acute or convalescent COVID-19. The sequenced sample was peripheral blood.

The CDR3 coding sequence is TGCAGCGTTGAAGATCGTCTAGCGGGACGGTACAATGAGCAGTTCTTC. Its protein is CSVEDRLAGRYNEQFF. The chain combines TRBV29-1 with TRBJ2-1; 9 nucleotides match TRBD2. This CDR3 contains 16 residues. J gave up 4 bases and V 0 bases, and 7 bases lay outside the gene matches. CDR1 SQVTM and CDR2 ANQGSEA come from the germline V gene.